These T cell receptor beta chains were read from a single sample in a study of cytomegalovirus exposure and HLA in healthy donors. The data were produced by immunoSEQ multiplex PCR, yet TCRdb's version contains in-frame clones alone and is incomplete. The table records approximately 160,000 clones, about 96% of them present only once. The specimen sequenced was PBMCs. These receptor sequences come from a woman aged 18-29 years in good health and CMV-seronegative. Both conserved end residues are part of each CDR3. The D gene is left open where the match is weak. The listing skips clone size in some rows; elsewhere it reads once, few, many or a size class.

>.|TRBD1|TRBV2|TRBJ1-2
CASTRQGYGYTF
TGTGCCAGTACTAGACAGGGATATGGCTACACCTTC
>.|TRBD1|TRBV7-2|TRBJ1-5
CATRQGANQPQHF
TGTGCCACACGACAGGGCGCCAATCAGCCCCAGCATTTT
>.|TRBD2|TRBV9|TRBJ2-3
CASSVVAGGPGTDTQYF
TGTGCCAGCAGCGTAGTGGCGGGGGGGCCTGGCACAGATACGCAGTATTTT
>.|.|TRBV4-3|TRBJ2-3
CASSPSTGGAGTQYF
TGCGCCAGCAGCCCCTCTACGGGGGGCGCAGGTACGCAGTATTTT
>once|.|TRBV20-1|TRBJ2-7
CSARRAYEQYF
TGCAGTGCTAGACGGGCCTACGAGCAGTACTTC
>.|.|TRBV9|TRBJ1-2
CASSPQRQGLYGYTF
TGTGCCAGCAGCCCTCAACGACAAGGACTCTATGGCTACACCTTC
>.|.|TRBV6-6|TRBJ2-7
CASRYGRTTYEQYF
TGTGCCAGCAGATACGGGCGGACTACCTACGAGCAGTACTTC
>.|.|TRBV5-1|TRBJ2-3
CASSAGQFTDTQYF
TGCGCCAGCAGCGCCGGACAGTTCACAGATACGCAGTATTTT
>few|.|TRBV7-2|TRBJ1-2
CASSPGQPPHGYTF
TGTGCCAGCAGCCCAGGACAGCCGCCTCATGGCTACACCTTC
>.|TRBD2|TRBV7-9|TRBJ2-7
CASSIGGINYEQYF
TGTGCCAGCAGCATCGGGGGGATTAACTACGAGCAGTACTTC
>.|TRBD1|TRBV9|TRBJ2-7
CASSVRDRVPSRFEQYF
TGTGCCAGCAGCGTACGGGACAGGGTCCCCTCTAGATTCGAGCAGTACTTC
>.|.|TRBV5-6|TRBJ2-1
CASSLVDRSLFF
TGTGCCAGCAGCTTGGTAGACAGATCATTGTTCTTC
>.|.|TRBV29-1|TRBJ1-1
CSVDNQGMRAFF
TGCAGCGTTGATAACCAGGGTATGAGAGCTTTCTTT
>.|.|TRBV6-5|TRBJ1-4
CASSYSRTAYNEKLFF
TGTGCCAGCAGTTACTCGAGGACAGCCTATAATGAAAAACTGTTTTTT
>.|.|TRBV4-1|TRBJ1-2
CASSQDKDRRNTF
TGCGCCAGCAGCCAAGATAAAGACAGGAGAAACACCTTC
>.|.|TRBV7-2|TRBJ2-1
CASSLHASRGAGNEQFF
TGTGCCAGCAGCTTACACGCATCTCGGGGGGCCGGCAATGAGCAGTTCTTC
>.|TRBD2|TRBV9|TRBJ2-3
CASSVVLAGDSDTQYF
TGTGCCAGCAGCGTAGTACTAGCGGGGGATTCAGATACGCAGTATTTT
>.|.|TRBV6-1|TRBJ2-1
CASSPWGDEQFF
TGTGCCAGCAGTCCTTGGGGGGATGAGCAGTTCTTC
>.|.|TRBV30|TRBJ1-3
CAWHSSGLGNTIYF
TGTGCCTGGCACTCCTCGGGACTGGGGAACACCATATATTTT
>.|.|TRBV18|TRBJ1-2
CASSQEQGNGVNYGYTF
TGTGCCAGCTCGCAAGAACAGGGTAACGGGGTTAACTATGGCTACACCTTC
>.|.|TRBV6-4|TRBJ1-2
CASSDRAGDSYGYTF
TGTGCCAGCAGTGACCGGGCCGGAGACAGCTATGGCTACACCTTC
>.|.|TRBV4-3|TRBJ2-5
CASSQEYLGGFETQYF
TGCGCCAGCAGCCAAGAATATTTGGGGGGTTTTGAGACCCAGTACTTC
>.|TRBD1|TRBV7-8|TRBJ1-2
CASSLEGGPYGYTF
TGTGCCAGCAGCTTAGAAGGGGGCCCTTATGGCTACACCTTC
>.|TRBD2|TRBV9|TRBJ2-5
CASSVGRKELAGVWGSQETQYF
TGTGCCAGCAGCGTAGGCAGAAAAGAGCTAGCGGGGGTCTGGGGTTCCCAAGAGACCCAGTACTTC
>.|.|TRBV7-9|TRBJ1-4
CASSLTRGTNEKLFF
TGTGCCAGCAGCTTAACCAGGGGAACTAATGAAAAACTGTTTTTT
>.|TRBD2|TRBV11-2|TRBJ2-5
CASSFVGGGAGPETQYF
TGTGCCAGCAGCTTTGTTGGCGGGGGGGCAGGCCCTGAGACCCAGTACTTC
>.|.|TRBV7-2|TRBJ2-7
CASSRTGLYEQYF
TGTGCCAGCAGTCGGACGGGACTCTACGAGCAGTACTTC